This paragraph reports one T cell receptor (beta chain). This sample stems from a study of blood T cell repertoires in COVID-19. Across the whole study: The United States, Italy and Spain supplied acute and convalescent COVID-19 samples. Nucleic acid was either cDNA or gDNA, and it came from T cells, B-cell-depleted T cells, or PBMCs.

The CDR3 runs to 18 residues. J was trimmed by 8 bases and V by 2 bases; bases with no gene match: 14. Germline V gene lookup returns CDR1 MNHNS and CDR2 SASEGT. As processed by the authors: Amplification of reference gene primers provided the estimated nucleated cell counts. Profiling relied on immunoSEQ multiplex PCR, and the TCRdb table lists in-frame clones only, not all of them. The V and J calls and the clone size are those of that table, but D and trimming were determined from the DNA. The data contain hundreds of thousands of clones, about 89% of them seen just once; the ten biggest clones take up approximately 7.8%.

V and J are TRBV6-1 and TRBJ1-6; 8 positions match TRBD1. The sequenced sample consisted of peripheral blood. The TCR was taken from a woman between 45 and 60 years old who had recovered from COVID-19. As DNA, the CDR3 is TGTGCCAGCAGTGAATATTGGCAGGGGGCAAGTTTGGATTCACCCCTCCACTTT. Amino acids: CASSEYWQGASLDSPLHF.